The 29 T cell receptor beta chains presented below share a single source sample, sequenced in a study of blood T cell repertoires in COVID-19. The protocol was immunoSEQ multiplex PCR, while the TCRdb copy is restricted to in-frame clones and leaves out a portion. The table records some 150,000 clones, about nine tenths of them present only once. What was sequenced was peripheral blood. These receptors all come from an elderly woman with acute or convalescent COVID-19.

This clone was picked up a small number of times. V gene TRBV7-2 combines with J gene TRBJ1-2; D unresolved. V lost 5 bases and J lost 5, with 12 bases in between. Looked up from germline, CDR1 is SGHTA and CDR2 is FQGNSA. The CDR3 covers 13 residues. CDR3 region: CASSAQRDYGYTF. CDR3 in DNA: TGTGCCAGCAGCGCTCAGAGGGATTATGGCTACACCTTC. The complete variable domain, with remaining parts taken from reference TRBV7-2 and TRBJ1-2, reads GAGVSQSPSNKVTEKGKDVELRCDPISGHTALYWYRQSLGQGLEFLIYFQGNSAPDKSGLPSDRFSAERTGGSVSTLTIQRTQQEDSAVYLCASSAQRDYGYTFGSGTRLTVV.

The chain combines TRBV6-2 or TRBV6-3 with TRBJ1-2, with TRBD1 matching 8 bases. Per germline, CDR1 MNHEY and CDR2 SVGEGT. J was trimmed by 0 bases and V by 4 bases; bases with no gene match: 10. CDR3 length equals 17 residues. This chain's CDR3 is CASSSPGTGSSNYGYTF. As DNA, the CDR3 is TGTGCCAGCAGTTCCCCCGGGACAGGCTCGTCTAACTATGGCTACACCTTC.

The CDR3 sequence is CASSFGSSGTEAFF. The CDR3 nucleotides read TGCGCCAGCAGCTTCGGTAGTTCGGGCACTGAAGCTTTCTTT. The chain recombines TRBV5-1 with TRBJ1-1; D gene ambiguous. Germline V gene lookup returns CDR1 SGHRS and CDR2 YFSETQ. Trimming removed 2 bases from V and 4 bases from J, with 12 bases in between. The CDR3 has 14 residues.

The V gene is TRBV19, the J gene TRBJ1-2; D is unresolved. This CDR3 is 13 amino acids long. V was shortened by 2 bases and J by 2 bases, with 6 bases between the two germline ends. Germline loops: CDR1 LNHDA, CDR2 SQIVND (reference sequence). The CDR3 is CASSIQSNYGYTF. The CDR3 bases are TGTGCCAGTAGTATACAGTCCAACTATGGCTACACCTTC. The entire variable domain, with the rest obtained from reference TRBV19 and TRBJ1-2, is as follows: DGGITQSPKYLFRKEGQNVTLSCEQNLNHDAMYWYRQDPGQGLRLIYYSQIVNDFQKGDIAEGYSVSREKKESFPLTVTSAQKNPTAFYLCASSIQSNYGYTFGSGTRLTVV.

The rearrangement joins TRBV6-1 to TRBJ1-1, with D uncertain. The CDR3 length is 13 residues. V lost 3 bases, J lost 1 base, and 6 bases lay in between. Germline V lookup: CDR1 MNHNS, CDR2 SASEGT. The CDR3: CASSDQANTEAFF. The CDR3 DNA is TGTGCCAGCAGTGATCAAGCGAACACTGAAGCTTTCTTT.

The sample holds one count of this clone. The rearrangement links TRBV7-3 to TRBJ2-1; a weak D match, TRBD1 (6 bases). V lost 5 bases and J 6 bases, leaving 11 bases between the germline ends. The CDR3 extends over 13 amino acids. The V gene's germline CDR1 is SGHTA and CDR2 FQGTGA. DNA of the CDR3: TGTGCCAGCAGCCCTGGGACATTCAATGAGCAGTTCTTC. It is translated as CASSPGTFNEQFF.

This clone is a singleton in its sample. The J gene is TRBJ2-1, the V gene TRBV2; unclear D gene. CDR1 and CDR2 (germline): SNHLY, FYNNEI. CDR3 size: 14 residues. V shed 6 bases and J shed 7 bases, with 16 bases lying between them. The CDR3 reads CASSQPPRVNEQFF. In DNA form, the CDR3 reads TGTGCCAGCAGCCAACCCCCCCGCGTAAATGAGCAGTTCTTC.

The CDR3 DNA reads TGTGCCAGCAGCTTCGGGGGGGCCGGCGAGACCCAGTACTTC. It translates to CASSFGGAGETQYF. This chain joins TRBV7-2 and TRBJ2-5, with 8 bases that match TRBD2. The V gene end was trimmed by 3 bases and the J gene end by 5 bases; junction bases not matched to a gene: 5. There are 14 residues in the CDR3. From germline, CDR1 is SGHTA and CDR2 FQGNSA.

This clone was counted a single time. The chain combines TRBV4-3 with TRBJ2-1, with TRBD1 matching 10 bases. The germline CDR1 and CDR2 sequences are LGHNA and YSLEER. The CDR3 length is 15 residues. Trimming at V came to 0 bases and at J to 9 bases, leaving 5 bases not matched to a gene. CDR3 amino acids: CASSQDIDRGREQFF. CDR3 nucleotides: TGCGCCAGCAGCCAAGATATAGACAGGGGGCGTGAGCAGTTCTTC.

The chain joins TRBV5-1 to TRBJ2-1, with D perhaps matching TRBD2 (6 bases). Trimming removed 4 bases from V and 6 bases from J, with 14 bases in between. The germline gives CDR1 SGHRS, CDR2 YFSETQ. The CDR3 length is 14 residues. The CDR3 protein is CASSEGLYPNEQFF. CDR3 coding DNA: TGCGCCAGCAGCGAGGGACTCTATCCCAATGAGCAGTTCTTC.

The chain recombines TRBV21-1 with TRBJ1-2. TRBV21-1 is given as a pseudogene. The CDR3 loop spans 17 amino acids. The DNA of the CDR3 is TGTGCCAGCAGCGGAACTTCGGGACTGATTGGATCGGATGGCTACACCTTC. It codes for CASSGTSGLIGSDGYTF.

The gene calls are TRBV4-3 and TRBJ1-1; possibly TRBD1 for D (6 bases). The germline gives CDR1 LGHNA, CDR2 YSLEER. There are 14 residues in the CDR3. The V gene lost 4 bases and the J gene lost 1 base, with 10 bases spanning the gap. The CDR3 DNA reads TGCGCCAGCAGCCTCGGACAGCAGAACACTGAAGCTTTCTTT. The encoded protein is CASSLGQQNTEAFF.

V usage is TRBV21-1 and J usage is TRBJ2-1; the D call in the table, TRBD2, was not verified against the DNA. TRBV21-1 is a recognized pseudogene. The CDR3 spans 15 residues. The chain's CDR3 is CASSTGELATREQFF. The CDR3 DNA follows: TGTGCCAGCAGCACCGGCGAACTAGCGACGCGGGAGCAGTTCTTC.

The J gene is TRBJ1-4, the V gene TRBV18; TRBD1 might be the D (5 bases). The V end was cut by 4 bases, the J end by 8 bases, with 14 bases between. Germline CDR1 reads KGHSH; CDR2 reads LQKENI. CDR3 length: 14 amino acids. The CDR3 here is CASSRGAQEEKLFF. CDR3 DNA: TGTGCCAGCTCACGCGGGGCGCAAGAAGAAAAACTGTTTTTT.

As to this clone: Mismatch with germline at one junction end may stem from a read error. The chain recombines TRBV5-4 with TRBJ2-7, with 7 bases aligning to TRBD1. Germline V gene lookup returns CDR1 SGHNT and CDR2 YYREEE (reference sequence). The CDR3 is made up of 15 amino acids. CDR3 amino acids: CASRLGTDQSYEQYF. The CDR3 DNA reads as TGTGCCAGCAGATTGGGGACAGACCAGTCCTACGAGCAGTACTTC.

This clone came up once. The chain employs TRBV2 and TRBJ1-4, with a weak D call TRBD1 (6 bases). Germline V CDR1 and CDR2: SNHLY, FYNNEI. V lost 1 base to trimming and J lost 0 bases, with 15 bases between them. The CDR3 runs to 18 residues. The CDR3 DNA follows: TGTGCCAGCAGTGAAGGATTGGGGGCAGCTGCAACTAATGAAAAACTGTTTTTT. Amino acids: CASSEGLGAAATNEKLFF.

The CDR3 protein is CASSNPRGGAGYTF. The CDR3 DNA is TGTGCCAGCAGTAATCCTCGGGGGGGGGCTGGCTACACCTTC. The genes are TRBV2 and TRBJ1-2; TRBD1 is a possible D gene (6 bases). The V gene's germline CDR1 is SNHLY and CDR2 FYNNEI. There are 14 residues in the CDR3. Trimming removed 5 bases from V and 7 bases from J, with 17 bases in between.

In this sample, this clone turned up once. The CDR3 protein is CSVGEATGGNTIYF. The CDR3, as DNA: TGCAGCGTTGGAGAGGCCACGGGGGGAAACACCATATATTTT. V is TRBV29-1 and J is TRBJ1-3; D unclear. The V gene's germline CDR1 is SQVTM and CDR2 ANQGSEA. V dropped 4 bases and J dropped 4 bases, with 14 bases sitting between them. The CDR3 consists of 14 residues. Complete variable domain (other parts from reference TRBV29-1 and TRBJ1-3): SAVISQKPSRDICQRGTSLTIQCQVDSQVTMMFWYRQQPGQSLTLIATANQGSEATYESGFVIDKFPISRPNLTFSTLTVSNMSPEDSSIYLCSVGEATGGNTIYFGEGSWLTVV.

CDR3 region: CASSSGAEGNTIYF. The CDR3 nucleotides read TGTGCCAGCAGCTCAGGGGCGGAGGGAAACACCATATATTTT. The chain recombines TRBV3-1 (or the pseudogene TRBV3-2) with TRBJ1-3; D might be TRBD1 (6 bases). The CDR3 runs 14 residues. CDR1 LGHDT and CDR2 YNNKEL come from the germline V gene (reference sequence). The V and J ends lost 5 bases and 4 bases respectively, with 12 bases between them.

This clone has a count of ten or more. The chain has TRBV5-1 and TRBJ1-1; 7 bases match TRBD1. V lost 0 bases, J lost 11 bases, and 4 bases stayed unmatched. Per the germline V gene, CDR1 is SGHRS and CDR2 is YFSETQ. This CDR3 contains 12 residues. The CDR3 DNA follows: TGCGCCAGCAGCTTGGAACAGGGGTACGCTTTCTTT. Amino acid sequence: CASSLEQGYAFF.

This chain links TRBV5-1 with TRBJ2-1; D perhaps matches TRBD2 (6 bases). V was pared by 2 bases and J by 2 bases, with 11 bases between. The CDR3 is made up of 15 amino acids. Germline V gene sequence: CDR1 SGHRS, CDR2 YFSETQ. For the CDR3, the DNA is TGCGCCAGCAGCTTTGTAGCGGACCCCTACAATGAGCAGTTCTTC. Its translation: CASSFVADPYNEQFF.

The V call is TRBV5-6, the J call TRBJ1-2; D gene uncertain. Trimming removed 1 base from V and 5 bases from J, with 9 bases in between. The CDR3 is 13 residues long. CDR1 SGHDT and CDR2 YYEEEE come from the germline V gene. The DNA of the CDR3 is TGTGCCAGCAGCTTGTTACGGGGATATGGCTACACCTTC. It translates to CASSLLRGYGYTF.

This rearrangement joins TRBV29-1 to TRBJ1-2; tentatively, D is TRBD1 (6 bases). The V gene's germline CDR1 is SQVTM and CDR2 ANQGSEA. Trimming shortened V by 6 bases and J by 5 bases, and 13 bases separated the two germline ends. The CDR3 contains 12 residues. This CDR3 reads CSVPTGKYGYTF. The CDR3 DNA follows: TGCAGCGTCCCGACAGGCAAATATGGCTACACCTTC.

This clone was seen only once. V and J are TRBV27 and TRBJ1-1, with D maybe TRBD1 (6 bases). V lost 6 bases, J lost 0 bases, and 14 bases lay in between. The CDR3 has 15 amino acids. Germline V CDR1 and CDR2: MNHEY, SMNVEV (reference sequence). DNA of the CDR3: TGTGCCAGCAGAACCGGGACACGGTTGAACACTGAAGCTTTCTTT. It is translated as CASRTGTRLNTEAFF.

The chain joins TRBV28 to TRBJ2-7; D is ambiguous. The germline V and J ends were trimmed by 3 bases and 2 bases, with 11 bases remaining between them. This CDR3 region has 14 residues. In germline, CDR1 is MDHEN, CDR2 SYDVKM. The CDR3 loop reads CASSFGMGTYEQYF. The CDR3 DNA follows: TGTGCCAGCAGTTTTGGTATGGGCACCTACGAGCAGTACTTC.

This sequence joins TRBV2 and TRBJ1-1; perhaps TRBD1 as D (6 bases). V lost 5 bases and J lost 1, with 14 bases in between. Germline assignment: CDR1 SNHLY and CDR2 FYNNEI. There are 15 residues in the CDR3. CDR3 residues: CASSPPGTPNTEAFF. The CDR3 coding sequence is TGTGCCAGCAGTCCTCCCGGGACACCGAACACTGAAGCTTTCTTT. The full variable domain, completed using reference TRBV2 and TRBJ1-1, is EPEVTQTPSHQVTQMGQEVILRCVPISNHLYFYWYRQILGQKVEFLVSFYNNEISEKSEIFDDQFSVERPDGSNFTLKIRSTKLEDSAMYFCASSPPGTPNTEAFFGQGTRLTVV.

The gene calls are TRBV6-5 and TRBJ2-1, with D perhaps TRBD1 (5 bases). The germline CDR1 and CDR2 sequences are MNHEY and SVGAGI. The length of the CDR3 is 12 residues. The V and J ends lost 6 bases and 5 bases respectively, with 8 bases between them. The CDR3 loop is CASRGQNNEQFF. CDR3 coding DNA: TGTGCCAGCAGGGGGCAAAACAATGAGCAGTTCTTC.

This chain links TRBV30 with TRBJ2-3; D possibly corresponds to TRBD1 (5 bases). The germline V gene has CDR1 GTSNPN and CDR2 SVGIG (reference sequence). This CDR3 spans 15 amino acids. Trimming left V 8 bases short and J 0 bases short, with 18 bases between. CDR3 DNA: TGTGCCGTAATTAAGGGGTCTCTAAGCACAGATACGCAGTATTTT. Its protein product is CAVIKGSLSTDTQYF.

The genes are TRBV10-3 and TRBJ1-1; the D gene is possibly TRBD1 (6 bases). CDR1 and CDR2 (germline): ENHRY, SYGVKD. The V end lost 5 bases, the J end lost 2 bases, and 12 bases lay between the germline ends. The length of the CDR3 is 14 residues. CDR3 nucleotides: TGTGCCATCAGTAACCGGGACATAAACACTGAAGCTTTCTTT. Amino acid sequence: CAISNRDINTEAFF.